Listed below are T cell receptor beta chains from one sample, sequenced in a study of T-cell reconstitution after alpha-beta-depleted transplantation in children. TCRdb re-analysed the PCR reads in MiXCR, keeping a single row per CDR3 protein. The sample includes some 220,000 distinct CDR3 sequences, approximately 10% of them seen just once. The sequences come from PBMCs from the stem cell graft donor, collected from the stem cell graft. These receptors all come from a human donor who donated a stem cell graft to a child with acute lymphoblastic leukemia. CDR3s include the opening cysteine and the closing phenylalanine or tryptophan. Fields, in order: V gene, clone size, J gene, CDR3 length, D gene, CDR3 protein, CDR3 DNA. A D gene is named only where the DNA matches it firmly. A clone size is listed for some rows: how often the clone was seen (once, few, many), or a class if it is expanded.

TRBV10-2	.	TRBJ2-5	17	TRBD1	CASSDRQGTGGKETQYF	TGCGCCAGCAGTGACCGACAAGGGACAGGGGGAAAAGAGACCCAGTACTTC
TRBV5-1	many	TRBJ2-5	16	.	CASSLKFPPGQETQYF	TGCGCCAGCAGCTTGAAGTTTCCCCCGGGCCAAGAGACCCAGTACTTC
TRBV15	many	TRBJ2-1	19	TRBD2	CATSSPKGTSGGTYNEQFF	TGTGCCACCAGCAGCCCAAAAGGGACTAGCGGGGGGACCTACAATGAGCAGTTCTTC
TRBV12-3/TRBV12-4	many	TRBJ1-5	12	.	CASSDGYQPQHF	TGTGCCAGCAGCGACGGATACCAGCCCCAGCATTTT
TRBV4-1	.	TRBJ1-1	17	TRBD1	CASSQVGQFFMNTEAFF	TGCGCCAGCAGCCAAGTGGGACAGTTCTTCATGAACACTGAAGCTTTCTTT
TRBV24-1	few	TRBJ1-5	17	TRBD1	CATSDSTGTGGSEPQHF	TGTGCCACCAGTGATTCTACCGGGACAGGGGGCTCGGAGCCCCAGCATTTT
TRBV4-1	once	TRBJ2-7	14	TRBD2	CASSQDSGGREQYF	TGCGCCAGCAGCCAAGATTCGGGGGGGCGCGAGCAGTACTTC
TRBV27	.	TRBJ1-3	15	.	CASSLSMSSGNTIYF	TGTGCCAGCAGTTTATCGATGAGCTCTGGAAACACCATATATTTT
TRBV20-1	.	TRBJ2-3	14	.	CSAGRLLYTDTQYF	TGCAGTGCCGGCAGGCTACTATACACAGATACGCAGTATTTT
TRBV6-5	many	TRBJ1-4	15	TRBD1	CASSYDGQVGGKLFF	TGTGCCAGCAGTTACGACGGACAGGTTGGGGGAAAACTGTTTTTT
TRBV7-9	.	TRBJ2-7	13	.	CASSLVGYYEQYF	TGTGCCAGCAGCTTAGTTGGCTACTACGAGCAGTACTTC
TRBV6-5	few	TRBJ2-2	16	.	CASSRLDQGRIGELFF	TGTGCCAGCAGTCGACTCGATCAGGGGAGGATCGGGGAGCTGTTTTTT
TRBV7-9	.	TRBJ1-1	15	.	CASSFLSGMNTEAFF	TGTGCCAGCAGCTTTCTCTCGGGGATGAACACTGAAGCTTTCTTT
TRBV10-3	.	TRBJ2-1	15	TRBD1	CAISAPGTGGYEQFF	TGTGCCATCAGTGCTCCCGGGACAGGGGGCTATGAGCAGTTCTTC
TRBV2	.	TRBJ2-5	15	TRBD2	CASSESPSGAETQYF	TGTGCCAGCAGTGAATCCCCTAGCGGGGCAGAGACCCAGTACTTC
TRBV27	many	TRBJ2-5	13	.	CASSLTNQETQYF	TGTGCCAGCAGTTTGACAAACCAAGAGACCCAGTACTTC
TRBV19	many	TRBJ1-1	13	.	CASIGHSNTEAFF	TGTGCCAGTATCGGACACTCGAACACTGAAGCTTTCTTT
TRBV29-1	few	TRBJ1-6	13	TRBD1	CSVIQGVNSPLHF	TGCAGCGTCATACAGGGGGTCAATTCACCCCTCCACTTT
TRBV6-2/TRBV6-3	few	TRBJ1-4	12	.	CASSQLREKLFF	TGTGCCAGCAGCCAACTGAGAGAAAAACTGTTTTTT
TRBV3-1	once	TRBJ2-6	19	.	CTSSQSGNRDLSGANVLTF	TGTACCAGCAGCCAATCGGGGAACAGAGACTTATCTGGGGCCAACGTCCTGACTTTC